This T cell receptor beta chain is drawn from a study of breast tumors, draining lymph nodes, adjacent tissues. Study-level results: The lymph node origin of tumor T cells was framed as consistent with a hypothesis, not demonstrated. Tumor TCR diversity was below lymph nodes but above nontumor tissue.

Worth noting for this clonotype: Its cognate antigen is unknown. The conserved final phenylalanine or tryptophan is absent from the CDR3, which likely points to a read error. The DNA is omitted, as the CDR3 cannot be located on it reliably, and the CDR3 follows TCRdb's listing.

Axillary draining lymph nodes of breast cancer patients supplied the node samples. MiXCR was run by TCRdb on the multiplex PCR reads, yielding one entry per CDR3 protein. This sample carries 150,000 to 250,000 distinct CDR3 sequences, approximately 33% of them seen once, and the ten largest clones take over 4%. This TCR came from a female donor with breast cancer. Some clones in this sample may be carry-over from other donors' samples. The sequencing input was axillary lymph node tissue.

This CDR3 reads CASSAEYSNQPQAT. This chain connects TRBV2 to TRBJ1-5. The CDR3 length is 14 residues, termini included. In germline, CDR1 is SNHLY, CDR2 FYNNEI.